The clone carrying this T cell receptor beta chain was counted between two and nine times. The CDR3 totals 12 residues. The germline V gene has CDR1 MNHNY and CDR2 SVGAGI (reference sequence). V lost 7 bases, J lost 7 bases, and 11 bases lay in between. These data come from a study of early T cells in non-severe SARS-CoV-2 infection. From the 5' RACE reads, TCRdb called clonotypes with MiXCR, one entry per CDR3 protein. This sample has approximately 45,000 distinct CDR3 sequences, with roughly 6.6% found just once. The sequencing input was whole blood. This sequence originates from an adult who was a healthcare worker with PCR-confirmed SARS-CoV-2 infection or an uninfected control (not recorded which). The rearrangement joins TRBV6-6 to TRBJ1-5; no clear D. The CDR3 region has the DNA TGTGCCAGCAACTTACCCCCCCAGCCCCAGCATTTT. This sequence encodes CASNLPPQPQHF.